This T cell receptor beta chain was profiled in a study of cytomegalovirus exposure and HLA in healthy donors. Study summary: A later analysis reported the approximately 120 validation repertoires used the same platform as the roughly 700 first-cohort repertoires. The study's findings and limits: Published work reported that the classifier diagnosed cytomegalovirus status with high specificity and sensitivity.

Produced via immunoSEQ multiplex PCR; TCRdb's table is partial and in-frame only. Of some 200,000 clones in the sample, approximately 82% were seen once. Worth noting for this clone: What it binds is unknown.

The CDR3 spans 15 residues. CDR1 and CDR2 from the germline V gene are SGHAT and FQNNGV. The V and J ends lost 5 bases and 3 bases, in that order; junction bases with no gene match: 6. This chain joins TRBV11-2 and TRBJ1-5, with TRBD1 identical over 8 bases. Material: PBMCs. This clonotype originated in a woman younger than 45 in good health and CMV-seropositive. The chain's CDR3 is CASSRHRGINQPQHF. CDR3 bases: TGTGCCAGCAGCCGCCACAGGGGGATCAATCAGCCCCAGCATTTT.